The 6 T cell receptor beta chains below all came from one sample that was sequenced in a study of identical twins (dated by TCRdb to 2016 to 2018). Library preparation used 5' RACE. Sequencer: Illumina HiSeq 2000. TCRdb reanalyzed the raw reads on its own, using fastp at Q25 for trimming and MiXCR for clone calling, and kept in-frame beta chains. When rows share a CDR3 protein, they turn into one entry using the most common DNA and genes. The sample table lists about 810,000 distinct CDR3 sequences, 9% to 15% of them with a count of one. Roughly 1.6% of the sample is held by the ten biggest clonotypes. These data also featured in a second study, about yellow fever vaccine responses in identical twins.

The sample taken for sequencing was PBMCs. The receptors were gathered from a woman under 30 in good health.

This clonotype was seen repeatedly, ten times or more. The chain links TRBV29-1 to TRBJ1-1, with D unclear. V was trimmed by 5 bases and J by 0 bases, leaving 4 bases between them. This CDR3 has 11 amino acids. Germline V gives CDR1 SQVTM, CDR2 ANQGSEA. CDR3 sequence reads: CSVRVNTEAFF. The DNA of the CDR3 is TGCAGCGTTCGTGTGAACACTGAAGCTTTCTTT.

This rearrangement joins TRBV2 to TRBJ2-1; 8 bases are a match to TRBD1. The germline V gene encodes CDR1 SNHLY and CDR2 FYNNEI. This CDR3 has 19 residues. V shed 0 bases, J shed 1 base, and the junction held 11 bases outside the gene matches. CDR3 loop: CASSEAAGGYGASYNEQFF. CDR3 in DNA: TGTGCCAGCAGTGAAGCGGCAGGGGGCTACGGCGCGTCCTACAATGAGCAGTTCTTC.

There are a few counts of this clonotype. V is TRBV20-1 and J is TRBJ2-5; tentatively, D is TRBD1 (6 bases). The germline V gene encodes CDR1 DFQATT and CDR2 SNEGSKA (reference sequence). The length of the CDR3 is 14 residues. V lost 2 bases and J 5 bases, leaving 15 bases between the germline ends. The CDR3 here is CSARKAPGDETQYF. The DNA for the CDR3 is TGCAGTGCTAGAAAAGCCCCAGGGGACGAGACCCAGTACTTC.

Only a few counts were recorded for this clonotype. The rearrangement uses TRBV12-3 or TRBV12-4 and TRBJ1-5; D is unclear. CDR3 length equals 14 residues. V dropped 6 bases and J dropped 0 bases, with 9 bases sitting between them. Written as DNA, the CDR3 is TGTGCCAGCAGCCCTGCGGATAGCAATCAGCCCCAGCATTTT. It yields the protein CASSPADSNQPQHF.

Many counts were recorded for this clonotype. The chain joins TRBV2 to TRBJ2-7; D not certain. The CDR3 totals 13 residues. The V end lost 6 bases, the J end lost 2 bases, and 11 bases lay between the germline ends. In germline, CDR1 is SNHLY, CDR2 FYNNEI. CDR3 loop: CASRKGLAYEQYF. The CDR3 DNA follows: TGTGCCAGCAGAAAAGGGCTGGCCTACGAGCAGTACTTC.

This clonotype was counted ten times or more. The V and J genes are TRBV7-8 and TRBJ2-3, with 10 bases identical to TRBD1. V trimming: 5 bases; J trimming: 2 bases; junction bases outside the gene matches: 10. The CDR3 has 17 residues. Germline CDR1 and CDR2: SGHVS and FQNEAQ. The CDR3 here is CASSLPSGQGNTDTQYF. DNA for the CDR3: TGTGCCAGCAGCCTTCCTTCGGGACAGGGGAACACAGATACGCAGTATTTT.